The subject of this entry is one T cell receptor (beta chain). Its antigen specificity is not known. There are no base qualities to consult, and no much larger clone falls within one base. TCRbeta CDR3 regions were amplified from genomic DNA using the immunoSEQ Assay, a bias-controlled multiplex PCR. The authors' analysis ran thus. Within the assay, amplification of reference gene primers was used to estimate how many nucleated cells each sample contained. To quantify the absolute abundance of each unique TCRbeta CDR3 rearrangement, sequence reads were collapsed and filtered. For each sample, productive Simpson clonality was calculated as the square root of Simpson's diversity index over productive rearrangements. TCRdb obtained this table from immuneACCESS and retained in-frame rearrangements with V and J assigned. These tables miss some clones; where compared with another copy, unresolved V genes account for less than half of the shortfall, and the remainder is unexplained. The V and J calls and clone size come from that table; D and trimming were worked out from the DNA. Counted in this sample were hundreds of thousands of clones; around 89% of them appeared once. The leading ten clones occupy roughly 15% of the sample.

The sample comes from a study of blood T cell repertoires in COVID-19 (dated by TCRdb to 2020 to 2021). In the study overall: Collaborator samples came from the United States, Italy and Spain and covered acute and convalescent phases of COVID-19. The material from the prospective study consisted of cDNA or gDNA derived from T cells, B-cell-depleted T cells, or PBMCs. Deeply sampled blood TCRbeta repertoires from subjects exposed to, actively infected with, or recovered from COVID-19 were included in the dataset. The repertoires were released in a freely available public database intended as a resource for research on the immune response to SARS-CoV-2. The samples were drawn from the first 160 participants of the ongoing ImmuneRACE study and from about 1,200 subjects provided by 6 global collaborators. The sample metadata nearly always contained a de-identified subject ID, COVID-19 status, age in years and sex. Where HLA class I and class II types were available, the types were taken from metadata supplied by the sample provider, not from assay-based typing.

Trimming takes 5 bases from V and 1 base from J, and the germline ends sit 8 bases apart. The CDR3 runs 13 residues from the cysteine to the phenylalanine. Only the CDR3 part of the read is kept: 39 bases, read in frame from the first base. According to the germline V gene (reference sequence), CDR1 reads LNHDA and CDR2 reads SQIVND. Points the paper makes about the study in general: How much clinical and demographic metadata was included differed by source and by participant, and the metadata was provided uncurated.

Participants in the prospective study were aged roughly 18 to 95 years, lived in some 24 United States geographic areas, and enrolled through a virtual design. To assign participants to cohorts, the prospective study relied on clinical history that participants themselves reported in a screening survey and a study questionnaire. Exposed participants had been in contact, within 2 weeks of entering the study, with a person who had a PCR-confirmed or clinician-diagnosed case of COVID-19. Mobile phlebotomists in the prospective study collected whole blood, serum and a nasopharyngeal or oropharyngeal swab from every participant. Participants in the prospective study had the option to provide additional blood draws and questionnaires over a roughly two-month period. Before DNA extraction, prospective study blood samples were shipped either frozen or at room temperature.

This receptor was obtained from a man aged 25-40 years who had been exposed to COVID-19. Sequencing was performed on PBMCs or T cells enriched from blood (not recorded which). The rearrangement joined TRBV19 to TRBJ1-1; confidence is insufficient to name the D gene. The CDR3 region has the sequence CASSPTENTEAFF. At the DNA level, the sequence is TGTGCCAGTAGTCCTACAGAGAACACTGAAGCTTTCTTT.